The 5 T cell receptor beta chains below were found in one sample sequenced in a study of control samples from healthy donors and cancer patients. Repertoires were generated with immunoSEQ multiplex PCR, while TCRdb's copy carries only in-frame clones and drops some. This table has approximately 100,000 clones, around 89% appearing once. Material: blood. The receptor source for this set is a young man in good health.

In the case of this clone: At one boundary the junction diverges from the germline segment, which might be a read error. This sample includes further DNA sequences coding for the same CDR3. V is TRBV2 and J is TRBJ1-2; TRBD1 might be the D (5 bases). Germline CDR1 reads SNHLY; CDR2 reads FYNNEI. The CDR3 length is 14 residues. The CDR3 DNA reads TGTGCCAGCAGTGGACAGATAGCTAACTATGGCTACACCTTT. Amino acid sequence: CASSGQIANYGYTF.

The chain couples TRBV6-5 to TRBJ1-2; 9 bases match TRBD1. With V trimmed by 6 bases and J by 4 bases, 9 bases remained unmatched. The CDR3 covers 15 residues. The germline V gene encodes CDR1 MNHEY and CDR2 SVGAGI. CDR3 region: CASRGVKDRGYGYTF. The CDR3 DNA reads as TGTGCCAGCAGGGGGGTTAAGGACAGGGGCTATGGCTACACCTTC.

The chain is built from TRBV6-5 and TRBJ2-1; the match to TRBD1 covers 9 bases. In germline, CDR1 is MNHEY, CDR2 SVGAGI. V gave up 6 bases and J gave up 2 bases; unmatched junction bases: 2. The CDR3 runs to 14 residues. The CDR3 loop is CASRGQGTYNEQFF. The DNA for the CDR3 is TGTGCCAGCAGAGGACAGGGGACCTACAATGAGCAGTTCTTC.

This chain uses TRBV2 with TRBJ2-7; TRBD1 matches 8 bases. Germline V CDR1 and CDR2: SNHLY, FYNNEI. J lost 0 bases, V lost 6 bases, and 4 bases had no gene match. This CDR3 spans 14 amino acids. The CDR3 DNA sequence: TGTGCCAGCAGCCACAGGGGGAACTCCTACGAGCAGTACTTC. It translates to CASSHRGNSYEQYF.

Here the CDR3 DNA reads TGTGCCAGCAGCCCGTACCTTAATTCACCCCTCCACTTT. It translates to CASSPYLNSPLHF. The chain combines TRBV3-1 (or the pseudogene TRBV3-2) with TRBJ1-6; D is unresolved. Germline-derived CDR1 and CDR2 are LGHDT and YNNKEL (reference sequence). The V end was cut by 4 bases, the J end by 6 bases, with 7 bases between. There are 13 residues in the CDR3.